The next 25 T cell receptor beta chains were all read from a single sample in a study of blood T cell repertoires in COVID-19. The repertoire was sequenced with immunoSEQ multiplex PCR; TCRdb's copy has only in-frame clones and lacks some. This sample has 130,000 to 150,000 clones, with 80% found just once. The sample comprised peripheral blood. These receptors all come from a man aged 70-80 years who had recovered from COVID-19.

The rearrangement uses TRBV10-2 and TRBJ1-5, with unresolved D. Trimming took 4 bases from V and 6 from J, leaving 10 bases between them. The CDR3 consists of 13 residues. The V gene's germline CDR1 is WSHSY and CDR2 SAAADI. CDR3 protein: CASSALTGQPQHF. CDR3 coding DNA: TGCGCCAGCAGTGCCCTGACGGGTCAGCCCCAGCATTTT.

This clone turned up a few times. This chain uses TRBV5-8 with TRBJ2-3; tentatively, D is TRBD2 (5 bases). Germline lookup yields CDR1 SGHTS and CDR2 YDEGEE. This CDR3 contains 15 residues. The V gene lost 1 base and the J gene lost 0 bases, with 9 bases spanning the gap. In DNA form, the CDR3 reads TGTGCCAGCAGCTTGTTGGGCGGGAGCACAGATACGCAGTATTTT. It encodes CASSLLGGSTDTQYF.

This clone was counted only a few times. This sequence joins TRBV29-1 and TRBJ2-1, with 7 bases that match TRBD2. Unmatched junction bases numbered 13, after V lost 6 bases and J lost 8 bases. The CDR3 has 14 residues. Germline V gene data show CDR1 as SQVTM and CDR2 as ANQGSEA. The CDR3 region is CSVVLAFPSYEQFF. In DNA form, the CDR3 reads TGCAGCGTCGTACTAGCGTTTCCTTCGTATGAGCAGTTCTTC.

This clone was seen a few times. The chain uses TRBV7-9 and TRBJ2-1; tentatively, D is TRBD1 (7 bases). The germline gives CDR1 SEHNR, CDR2 FQNEAQ (reference sequence). This CDR3 has 14 residues. V lost 6 bases to trimming and J lost 9 bases, with 18 bases between them. CDR3 loop: CASSLGGQGGEQFF. CDR3 nucleotides: TGTGCCAGCAGTCTAGGGGGCCAGGGAGGTGAGCAGTTCTTC. The variable domain in full, completed from reference TRBV7-9 and TRBJ2-1, reads DTGVSQNPRHKITKRGQNVTFRCDPISEHNRLYWYRQTLGQGPEFLTYFQNEAQLEKSRLLSDRFSAERPKGSFSTLEIQRTEQGDSAMYLCASSLGGQGGEQFFGPGTRLTVL.

The chain uses TRBV29-1 and TRBJ1-4; D may be TRBD1 (5 bases). V dropped 5 bases and J dropped 8 bases, with 18 bases sitting between them. The CDR3 has 14 residues. Germline V CDR1 and CDR2: SQVTM, ANQGSEA. CDR3: CSVKEGTVLEKLFF. The CDR3 DNA reads TGCAGCGTTAAGGAGGGGACCGTCCTCGAAAAACTGTTTTTT.

This clone turned up a few times. The V and J genes are TRBV3-1 (or the pseudogene TRBV3-2) and TRBJ2-1; maybe TRBD2 (6 bases). Per germline, CDR1 LGHDT and CDR2 YNNKEL (reference sequence). With 4 bases removed from V and 0 bases from J, the gap between germline ends came to 10 bases. CDR3 size: 15 residues. The CDR3 protein is CASSPQDYSYNEQFF. For the CDR3, the DNA is TGTGCCAGCAGCCCTCAGGACTACTCCTACAATGAGCAGTTCTTC.

The rearrangement uses TRBV11-3 and TRBJ2-5; TRBD1 matches at 7 bases. The germline V gene encodes CDR1 SGHNT and CDR2 YENEEA. The J segment lost 4 bases and the V segment lost 5 bases, leaving 4 bases of the junction unmatched. CDR3 length: 13 amino acids. The DNA for the CDR3 is TGTGCCAGCAGCATGACAGGGCTAGAGACCCAGTACTTC. Amino acid sequence: CASSMTGLETQYF.

This rearrangement joins TRBV6-5 to TRBJ2-1, with 9 bases fitting TRBD1. The CDR3 is 16 residues long. J was trimmed by 6 bases and V by 0 bases; bases with no gene match: 6. Per germline, CDR1 MNHEY and CDR2 SVGAGI. CDR3 residues: CASSYSGQGPGNEQFF. For the CDR3, the DNA is TGTGCCAGCAGTTACTCCGGACAGGGGCCCGGCAATGAGCAGTTCTTC.

The chain is built from TRBV5-1 and TRBJ2-6; 7 bases line up with TRBD1. The CDR3 consists of 16 residues. Germline V gene data show CDR1 as SGHRS and CDR2 as YFSETQ. The junction had 9 bases not matched to a gene; V was cut back by 4 bases and J by 5 bases. CDR3 loop: CASSPPGQLRANVLTF. The CDR3 nucleotides read TGCGCCAGCAGCCCACCGGGACAGCTAAGGGCCAACGTCCTGACTTTC.

The genes are TRBV5-6 and TRBJ2-5; TRBD2 is a possible D gene (5 bases). CDR1 and CDR2 from the germline V gene are SGHDT and YYEEEE. With 0 bases removed from V and 5 bases from J, the gap between germline ends came to 8 bases. CDR3 length: 13 residues. The CDR3 coding sequence is TGTGCCAGCAGCTTGGACGCGGGTGAGACCCAGTACTTC. Translating gives CASSLDAGETQYF.

The gene calls are TRBV19 and TRBJ2-2; TRBD1 is a possible D gene (6 bases). Germline loops: CDR1 LNHDA, CDR2 SQIVND (reference sequence). Trimming left V 5 bases short and J 2 bases short, with 12 bases between. The CDR3 is 15 amino acids. The CDR3 DNA follows: TGTGCCAGTAGTTCATCGGACAGAAACACCGGGGAGCTGTTTTTT. It translates to CASSSSDRNTGELFF.

The V gene is TRBV5-1, the J gene TRBJ1-1; D possibly corresponds to TRBD1 (5 bases). V lost 2 bases and J 6 bases, leaving 17 bases between the germline ends. This CDR3 contains 15 residues. The germline V gene has CDR1 SGHRS and CDR2 YFSETQ. This chain's CDR3 is CASSLTDPGGAEAFF. The CDR3 DNA follows: TGCGCCAGCAGCTTAACAGACCCTGGGGGGGCTGAAGCTTTCTTT.

CDR3 DNA sequence: TGTGCCAGCAGCAAAGTCCTTAATTCACCCCTCCACTTT. Protein product: CASSKVLNSPLHF. The chain employs TRBV21-1 and TRBJ1-6. TRBV21-1 is a documented pseudogene. The CDR3 contains 13 residues.

This clone was seen a handful of times. V and J are TRBV5-1 and TRBJ2-2; the D gene is possibly TRBD2 (5 bases). CDR1 and CDR2 from the germline V gene are SGHRS and YFSETQ. The V and J ends lost 4 bases and 4 bases respectively, with 17 bases between them. This CDR3 contains 16 residues. The CDR3 sequence: CASSGGQVEGTGELFF. As DNA, the CDR3 is TGCGCCAGCAGCGGAGGCCAAGTAGAGGGCACCGGGGAGCTGTTTTTT.

The chain employs TRBV5-1 and TRBJ2-1; TRBD2 agrees at 7 bases. The germline gives CDR1 SGHRS, CDR2 YFSETQ. This CDR3 spans 16 amino acids. V lost 4 bases to trimming and J lost 5 bases; unmatched junction nucleotides: 12. CDR3 sequence reads: CASSPPSGGRNNEQFF. The CDR3, as DNA: TGCGCCAGCAGCCCACCCTCGGGCGGGAGAAACAATGAGCAGTTCTTC.

This chain uses TRBV18 with TRBJ1-5; D is unresolved. The V gene's germline CDR1 is KGHSH and CDR2 LQKENI. The CDR3 extends over 14 amino acids. The V end lost 5 bases, the J end lost 5 bases, and 13 bases lay between the germline ends. The CDR3 loop is CASSATGRDQPQHF. The CDR3 DNA reads TGTGCCAGCTCAGCAACCGGGAGGGATCAGCCCCAGCATTTT.

The V and J genes are TRBV5-1 and TRBJ2-2, with 15 bases fitting TRBD2. Germline values: CDR1 SGHRS, CDR2 YFSETQ. The CDR3 spans 16 residues. Trimming cost V 4 bases and J 4 bases; bases outside gene matches: 2. The CDR3 DNA reads TGCGCCAGCAGCGGACTAGCGGGAGGGACCACCGGGGAGCTGTTTTTT. Residues: CASSGLAGGTTGELFF.

This clone was seen a few times. The chain couples TRBV19 to TRBJ2-1, with D perhaps TRBD2 (6 bases). Germline loops: CDR1 LNHDA, CDR2 SQIVND (reference sequence). This CDR3 contains 13 residues. V lost 5 bases and J 7 bases, leaving 12 bases between the germline ends. CDR3 sequence reads: CASSGRGKNEQFF. The CDR3 coding sequence is TGTGCCAGTAGTGGGCGCGGGAAAAATGAGCAGTTCTTC.

V is TRBV13 and J is TRBJ2-2; 7 nucleotides agree with TRBD2. With V trimmed by 0 bases and J by 8 bases, 12 bases remained unmatched. The CDR3 loop spans 17 amino acids. Germline V gene data show CDR1 as PRHDT and CDR2 as FYEKMQ (reference sequence). CDR3 protein: CASSLGTLADFVGELFF. The CDR3 DNA follows: TGTGCCAGCAGCTTAGGCACCCTAGCGGATTTTGTGGGGGAGCTGTTTTTT.

The chain links TRBV11-1 to TRBJ2-7; possible D gene TRBD1, 5 bases. Trimming left V 3 bases short and J 3 bases short, with 9 bases between. Germline CDR1 and CDR2: SGHAT and FQDESV (reference sequence). CDR3 size: 13 residues. The CDR3 reads CASSFAGYYEQYF. In DNA form, the CDR3 reads TGTGCCAGCAGCTTCGCAGGGTACTACGAGCAGTACTTC.

This chain joins TRBV12-3 or TRBV12-4 and TRBJ1-4; 7 positions agree with TRBD1. Unmatched junction bases numbered 8, after V lost 6 bases and J lost 10 bases. The CDR3 contains 13 residues. The CDR3 is CASSRQGFGKLFF. The DNA of the CDR3 is TGTGCCAGCAGCAGACAGGGATTTGGAAAACTGTTTTTT.

This clone was observed a handful of times. This sample includes further DNA sequences coding for the same CDR3. This chain links TRBV15 with TRBJ2-2; D call uncertain. From germline, CDR1 is LNHNV and CDR2 YYDKDF (reference sequence). V dropped 1 base and J dropped 7 bases, with 4 bases sitting between them. The CDR3 loop spans 12 amino acids. The CDR3 sequence: CATSRVSGELFF. For the CDR3, the DNA is TGTGCCACCAGCAGAGTGAGCGGGGAGCTGTTTTTT.

J is TRBJ2-7 and V is TRBV29-1, with TRBD1 matching 8 bases. Germline trimming cut 7 bases from V and 5 bases from J; bases unmatched to any gene: 16. Per germline, CDR1 SQVTM and CDR2 ANQGSEA. There are 15 residues in the CDR3. This CDR3 reads CSAAQRQGAGDEQYF. The CDR3 nucleotides are TGCAGCGCTGCCCAGCGGCAGGGGGCGGGCGACGAGCAGTACTTC.

The V call is TRBV2, the J call TRBJ2-1; D is perhaps TRBD2 (6 bases). Trimming shortened V by 9 bases and J by 7 bases, and 13 bases separated the two germline ends. The CDR3 totals 12 residues. CDR1 and CDR2 from the germline V gene are SNHLY and FYNNEI. CDR3 residues: CARSRAGNEQFF. DNA of the CDR3: TGTGCCAGAAGCCGGGCGGGGAATGAGCAGTTCTTC. Together with reference TRBV2 and TRBJ2-1, the CDR3 gives the full variable domain: EPEVTQTPSHQVTQMGQEVILRCVPISNHLYFYWYRQILGQKVEFLVSFYNNEISEKSEIFDDQFSVERPDGSNFTLKIRSTKLEDSAMYFCARSRAGNEQFFGPGTRLTVL.

This clone showed up just a few times. V is TRBV5-1 and J is TRBJ1-4, with D perhaps matching TRBD1 (6 bases). Trimming shortened V by 4 bases and J by 0 bases, and 10 bases separated the two germline ends. Germline V lookup: CDR1 SGHRS, CDR2 YFSETQ. The CDR3 spans 15 residues. The CDR3 region is CASSQTGTTNEKLFF. DNA of the CDR3: TGCGCCAGCAGCCAAACAGGGACAACTAATGAAAAACTGTTTTTT.